A selection of T cell receptor beta chains follows, all from one sample in a study of vaccination and CD4 T cells after COVID-19. Antigen specificity for these receptors is unknown. One entry per CDR3 protein results from TCRdb running MiXCR on the PCR reads. The data hold about 5,900 distinct CDR3 sequences, with about 35% observed a single time. The sequencing sample was made of CD4+ T cells from blood, cultured in vitro. The receptor source for this set is a human donor in good health. The CDR3 runs from the conserved cysteine through the conserved F or W. The D gene is left open where the match is weak. Clone size appears in some rows only: once, few, many, or a class for an expanded clone.

TGTGCCAGCAGCCCCTCCGGGGCGCCCTACGAGCAGTACTTC	CASSPSGAPYEQYF	TRBJ2-7	once	TRBV9	.
TGTGCCAGCAGTTTAACAGGGGACCATAATTCACCCCTCCACTTT	CASSLTGDHNSPLHF	TRBJ1-6	once	TRBV12-3/TRBV12-4	TRBD1
TGTGCCAGCAGTTGGATCGGGACGGGGGGTGAGACCCAGTACTTC	CASSWIGTGGETQYF	TRBJ2-5	.	TRBV12-3/TRBV12-4	TRBD2
TGTGCCAGCAGAGATGACGGGGCGCTTTCACCCCTCCACTTT	CASRDDGALSPLHF	TRBJ1-6	few	TRBV2	.
TGTGCCAGCAGCCAAGATTCGTGGGGGACCACAGATACGCAGTATTTT	CASSQDSWGTTDTQYF	TRBJ2-3	.	TRBV14	.
TGTGCTAGCAGTCTCGACAGGAGCTCCTACGAGCAGTACTTC	CASSLDRSSYEQYF	TRBJ2-7	few	TRBV7-7	.
TGTGCCAGCAGTTACTCCGCGGGCAATCAGCCCCAGCATTTT	CASSYSAGNQPQHF	TRBJ1-5	few	TRBV6-5	.
TGTGCCAGCAGTGAACTAGCGGGGGGGCGGAGTGAGCAGTTCTTC	CASSELAGGRSEQFF	TRBJ2-1	.	TRBV6-1	TRBD2
TGTGCCAGCACAAAGGGAGTGGTTCTGAGCTCCTACGAGCAGTACTTC	CASTKGVVLSSYEQYF	TRBJ2-7	few	TRBV6-1	.
TGTGCCAGCGGGCAGACGGGGAACACTGAAGCTTTCTTT	CASGQTGNTEAFF	TRBJ1-1	few	TRBV2	.
TGCGCCAGCAGCCCGAGGGGACGGGCAAACGAGCAGTACTTC	CASSPRGRANEQYF	TRBJ2-7	.	TRBV5-1	.
TGTGCCAGCTCACCGAGGGGGGAATCCTATGGCTACACCTTC	CASSPRGESYGYTF	TRBJ1-2	.	TRBV18	.
TGTGCCAGCAGTAGGGTCGACAGGGTGACCTCGGGGCCCCAGCATTTT	CASSRVDRVTSGPQHF	TRBJ1-5	.	TRBV6-2/TRBV6-3	TRBD1